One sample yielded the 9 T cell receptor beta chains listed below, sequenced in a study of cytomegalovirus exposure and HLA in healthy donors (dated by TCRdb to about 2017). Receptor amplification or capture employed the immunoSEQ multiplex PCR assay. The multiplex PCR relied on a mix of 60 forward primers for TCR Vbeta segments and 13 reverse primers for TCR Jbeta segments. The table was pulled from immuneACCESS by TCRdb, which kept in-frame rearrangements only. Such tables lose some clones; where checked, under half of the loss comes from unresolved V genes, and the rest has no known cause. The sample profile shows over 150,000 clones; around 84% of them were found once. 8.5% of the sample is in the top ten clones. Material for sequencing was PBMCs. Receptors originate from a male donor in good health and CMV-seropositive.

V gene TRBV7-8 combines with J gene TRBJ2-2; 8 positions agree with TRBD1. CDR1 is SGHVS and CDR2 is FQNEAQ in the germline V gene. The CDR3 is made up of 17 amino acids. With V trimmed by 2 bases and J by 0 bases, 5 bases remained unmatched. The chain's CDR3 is CASSLPGQGPNTGELFF. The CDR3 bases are TGTGCCAGCAGCTTACCCGGACAGGGCCCGAACACCGGGGAGCTGTTTTTT. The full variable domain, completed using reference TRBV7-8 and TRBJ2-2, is GAGVSQSPRYKVAKRGQDVALRCDPISGHVSLFWYQQALGQGPEFLTYFQNEAQLDKSGLPSDRFFAERPEGSVSTLKIQRTQQEDSAVYLCASSLPGQGPNTGELFFGEGSRLTVL.

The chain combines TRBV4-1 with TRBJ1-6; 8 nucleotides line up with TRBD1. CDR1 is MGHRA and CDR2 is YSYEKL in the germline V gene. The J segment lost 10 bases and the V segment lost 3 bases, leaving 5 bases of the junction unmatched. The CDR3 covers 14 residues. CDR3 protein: CASSHGTGGSPLHF. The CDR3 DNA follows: TGCGCCAGCAGCCATGGGACAGGAGGATCACCCCTCCACTTT.

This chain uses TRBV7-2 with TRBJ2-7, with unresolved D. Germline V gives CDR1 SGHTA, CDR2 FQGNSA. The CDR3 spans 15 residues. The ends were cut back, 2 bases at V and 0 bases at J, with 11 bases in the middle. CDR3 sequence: CASSLRRVSSYEQYF. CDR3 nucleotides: TGTGCCAGCAGCTTAAGAAGAGTGAGCTCCTACGAGCAGTACTTC.

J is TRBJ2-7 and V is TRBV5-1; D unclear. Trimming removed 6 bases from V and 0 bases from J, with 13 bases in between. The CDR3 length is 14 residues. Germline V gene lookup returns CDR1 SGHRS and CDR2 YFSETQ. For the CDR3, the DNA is TGCGCCAGCACCCTACAGAGTTCCTCCTACGAGCAGTACTTC. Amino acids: CASTLQSSSYEQYF.

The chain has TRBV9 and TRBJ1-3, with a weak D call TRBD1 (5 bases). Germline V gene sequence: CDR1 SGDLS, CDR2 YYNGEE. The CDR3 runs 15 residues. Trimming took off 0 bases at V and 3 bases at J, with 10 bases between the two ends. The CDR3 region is CASSVAQGNGNTIYF. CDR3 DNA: TGTGCCAGCAGCGTAGCCCAGGGAAATGGAAACACCATATATTTT.

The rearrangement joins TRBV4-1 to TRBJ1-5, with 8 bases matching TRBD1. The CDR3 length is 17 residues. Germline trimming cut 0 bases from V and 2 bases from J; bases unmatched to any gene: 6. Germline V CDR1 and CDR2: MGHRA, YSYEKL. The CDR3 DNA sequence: TGCGCCAGCAGCCAAGATCTGGAACAGGGGGGCAATCAGCCCCAGCATTTT. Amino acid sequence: CASSQDLEQGGNQPQHF.

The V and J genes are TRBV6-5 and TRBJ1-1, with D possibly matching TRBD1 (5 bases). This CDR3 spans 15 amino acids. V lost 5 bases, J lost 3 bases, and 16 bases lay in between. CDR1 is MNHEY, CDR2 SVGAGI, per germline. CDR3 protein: CASSLGGGRDTEAFF. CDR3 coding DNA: TGTGCCAGCAGTCTGGGGGGAGGGAGGGACACTGAAGCTTTCTTT.

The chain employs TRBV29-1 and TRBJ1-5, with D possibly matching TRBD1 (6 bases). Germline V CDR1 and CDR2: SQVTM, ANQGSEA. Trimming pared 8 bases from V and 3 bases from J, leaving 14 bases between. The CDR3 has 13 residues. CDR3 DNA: TGCAGCACCGGGGGGGGCACCAATCAGCCCCAGCATTTT. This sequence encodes CSTGGGTNQPQHF.

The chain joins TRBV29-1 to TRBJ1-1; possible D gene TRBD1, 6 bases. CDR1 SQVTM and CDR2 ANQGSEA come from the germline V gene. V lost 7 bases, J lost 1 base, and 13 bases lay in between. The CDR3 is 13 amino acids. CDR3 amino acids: CSGQSQGNTEAFF. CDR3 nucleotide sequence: TGCAGCGGCCAGTCACAGGGGAACACTGAAGCTTTCTTT. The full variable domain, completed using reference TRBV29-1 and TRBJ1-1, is SAVISQKPSRDICQRGTSLTIQCQVDSQVTMMFWYRQQPGQSLTLIATANQGSEATYESGFVIDKFPISRPNLTFSTLTVSNMSPEDSSIYLCSGQSQGNTEAFFGQGTRLTVV.